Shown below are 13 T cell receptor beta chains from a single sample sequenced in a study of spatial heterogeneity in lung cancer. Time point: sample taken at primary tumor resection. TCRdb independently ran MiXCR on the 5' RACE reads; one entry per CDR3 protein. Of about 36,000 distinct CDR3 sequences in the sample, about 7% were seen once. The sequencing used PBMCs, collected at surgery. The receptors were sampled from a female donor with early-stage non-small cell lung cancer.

The CDR3, as DNA: TGTGCCACCAGCCTAGGCGGAGCCCTCTCGGAGACCCAGTACTTC. It translates to CATSLGGALSETQYF. The V call is TRBV15, the J call TRBJ2-5; D gene unclear. The V gene's germline CDR1 is LNHNV and CDR2 YYDKDF (reference sequence). This CDR3 is 15 amino acids long. V gave up 5 bases and J gave up 5 bases, with 18 bases separating them. The full variable domain, in which reference TRBV15 and TRBJ2-5 provide the parts outside the CDR3, is DAMVIQNPRYQVTQFGKPVTLSCSQTLNHNVMYWYQQKSSQAPKLLFHYYDKDFNNEADTPDNFQSRRPNTSFCFLDIRSPGLGDTAMYLCATSLGGALSETQYFGPGTRLLVL.

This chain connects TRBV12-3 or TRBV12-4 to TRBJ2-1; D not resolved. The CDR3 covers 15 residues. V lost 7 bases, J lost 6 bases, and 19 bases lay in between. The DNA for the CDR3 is TGTGCCAGCACTCTCGGTTCTGGGCTGGTCAATGAGCAGTTCTTC. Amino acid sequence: CASTLGSGLVNEQFF.

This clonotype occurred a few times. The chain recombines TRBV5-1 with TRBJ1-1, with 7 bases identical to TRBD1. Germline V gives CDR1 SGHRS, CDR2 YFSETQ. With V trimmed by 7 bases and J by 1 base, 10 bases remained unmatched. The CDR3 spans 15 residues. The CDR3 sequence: CASGLTGASNTEAFF. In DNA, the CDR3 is TGCGCCAGCGGACTTACAGGGGCATCGAACACTGAAGCTTTCTTT.

The CDR3 loop is CASSYAGSGAVAFF. The CDR3 DNA reads TGTGCCAGCAGTTACGCCGGATCCGGCGCAGTAGCTTTCTTT. This sequence joins TRBV6-6 and TRBJ1-1; D remains ambiguous. Germline CDR1 is MNHNY and CDR2 is SVGAGI (reference sequence). The CDR3 contains 14 residues. The V gene lost 2 bases and the J gene lost 10 bases, with 17 bases spanning the gap.

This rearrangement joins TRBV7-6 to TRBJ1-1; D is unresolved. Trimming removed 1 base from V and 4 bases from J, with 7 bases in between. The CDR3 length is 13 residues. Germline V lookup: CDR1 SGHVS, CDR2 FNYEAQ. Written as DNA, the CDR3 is TGTGCCAGCAGCTTAGAGGTCTCCACTGAAGCTTTCTTT. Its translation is CASSLEVSTEAFF.

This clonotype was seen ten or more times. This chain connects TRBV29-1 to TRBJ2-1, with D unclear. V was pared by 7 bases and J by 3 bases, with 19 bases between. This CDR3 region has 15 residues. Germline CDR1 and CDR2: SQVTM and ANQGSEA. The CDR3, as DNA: TGCAGCGCCGCCGGGCCACCAGATCTCTACAATGAGCAGTTCTTC. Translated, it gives CSAAGPPDLYNEQFF.

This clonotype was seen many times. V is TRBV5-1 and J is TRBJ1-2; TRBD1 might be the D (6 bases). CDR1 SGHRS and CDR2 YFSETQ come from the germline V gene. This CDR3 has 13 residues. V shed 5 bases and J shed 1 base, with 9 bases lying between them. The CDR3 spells CASSPGVNYGYTF. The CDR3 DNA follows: TGCGCCAGCAGTCCAGGGGTTAACTATGGCTACACCTTC. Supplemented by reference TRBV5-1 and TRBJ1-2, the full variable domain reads KAGVTQTPRYLIKTRGQQVTLSCSPISGHRSVSWYQQTPGQGLQFLFEYFSETQRNKGNFPGRFSGRQFSNSRSEMNVSTLELGDSALYLCASSPGVNYGYTFGSGTRLTVV.

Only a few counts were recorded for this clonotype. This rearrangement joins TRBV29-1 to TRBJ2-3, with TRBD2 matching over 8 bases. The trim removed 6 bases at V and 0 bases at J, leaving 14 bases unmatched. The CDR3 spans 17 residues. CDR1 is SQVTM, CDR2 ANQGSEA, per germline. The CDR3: CSVLGGAGGGSTDTQYF. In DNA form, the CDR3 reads TGCAGCGTCCTCGGTGGGGCGGGGGGCGGAAGCACAGATACGCAGTATTTT.

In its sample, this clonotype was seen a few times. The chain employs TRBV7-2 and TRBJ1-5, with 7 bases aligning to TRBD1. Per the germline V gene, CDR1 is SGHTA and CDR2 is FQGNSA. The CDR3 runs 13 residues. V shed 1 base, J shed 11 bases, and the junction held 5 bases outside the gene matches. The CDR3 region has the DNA TGTGCCAGCAGCTTAGGACAGGGTTTGGCCCAGCATTTT. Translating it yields CASSLGQGLAQHF.

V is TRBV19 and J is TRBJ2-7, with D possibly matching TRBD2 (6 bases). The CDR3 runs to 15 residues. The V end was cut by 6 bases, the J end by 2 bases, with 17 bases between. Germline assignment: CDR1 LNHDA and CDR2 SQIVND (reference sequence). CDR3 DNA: TGTGCCAGTAGGGAAGGGGCAGCGGGCCCCTACGAGCAGTACTTC. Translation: CASREGAAGPYEQYF.

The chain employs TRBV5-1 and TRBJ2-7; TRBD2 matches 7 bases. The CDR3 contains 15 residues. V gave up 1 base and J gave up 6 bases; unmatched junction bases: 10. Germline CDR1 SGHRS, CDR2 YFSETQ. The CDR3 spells CASSLRGGSQAEQYF. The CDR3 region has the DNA TGCGCCAGCAGCTTGAGGGGCGGGAGCCAGGCCGAGCAGTACTTC.

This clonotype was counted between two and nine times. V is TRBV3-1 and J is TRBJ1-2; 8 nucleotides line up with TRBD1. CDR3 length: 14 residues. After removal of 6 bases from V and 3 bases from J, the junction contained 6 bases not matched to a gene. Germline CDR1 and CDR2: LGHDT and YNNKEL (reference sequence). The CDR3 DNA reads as TGTGCCAGCAGTCTGACAGGGGTATACTATGGCTACACCTTC. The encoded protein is CASSLTGVYYGYTF.

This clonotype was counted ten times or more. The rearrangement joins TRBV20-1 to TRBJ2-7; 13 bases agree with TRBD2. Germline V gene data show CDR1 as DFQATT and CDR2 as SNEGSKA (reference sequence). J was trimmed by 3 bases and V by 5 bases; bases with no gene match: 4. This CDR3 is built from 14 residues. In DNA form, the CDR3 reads TGCAGTGCTTTTGGACTAGCGGGGGACTACGAGCAGTACTTC. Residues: CSAFGLAGDYEQYF.